Listed below are T cell receptor beta chains from one sample, sequenced in a study of shared clonotypes between healthy human individuals. Produced via immunoSEQ multiplex PCR; TCRdb's table is partial and in-frame only. This sample has roughly 2.2 million clones, with about nine tenths found just once. The sample taken for sequencing was naive CD4+ T cells from PBMCs. The origin of the receptors is a man between 18 and 29 years old in good health. Some clones in this sample may be carry-over from other donors' samples. The CDR3 runs from the conserved cysteine through the conserved F or W. Fields, in order: V gene, D gene, J gene, clone size, CDR3 protein, CDR3 DNA. A D gene is named only where the DNA matches it firmly. The size field is filled for only some rows; it gives once, few, many or a size class.

TRBV5-6	-	TRBJ1-1	-	CASGPPDGQNTEAFF	TGTGCCAGCGGCCCACCTGACGGTCAGAACACTGAAGCTTTCTTT
TRBV30	-	TRBJ1-3	-	CAWSVKRGDGNTIYF	TGTGCCTGGAGTGTAAAACGGGGTGATGGAAACACCATATATTTT
TRBV5-1	-	TRBJ2-3	-	CASSSLRDTQYF	TGCGCCAGCAGCTCCCTGAGGGATACGCAGTATTTT
TRBV6-6	-	TRBJ2-7	-	CASTPLATSSYEQYF	TGTGCCAGCACCCCCCTAGCGACTAGCTCCTACGAGCAGTACTTC
TRBV25-1	TRBD2	TRBJ2-7	once	CASSGNYEQYF	TGTGCCAGTAGCGGGAACTACGAGCAGTACTTC
TRBV5-5	-	TRBJ1-2	-	CASSSGFNYGYTF	TGTGCCAGCAGCTCAGGATTCAACTATGGCTACACCTTC
TRBV5-1	-	TRBJ1-4	-	CASSLVTGSGEKLFF	TGCGCCAGCAGCTTGGTTACAGGGTCAGGAGAAAAACTGTTTTTT
TRBV7-9	-	TRBJ2-7	few	CASTRDFTYYEQYF	TGTGCCAGCACCAGGGATTTCACTTACTACGAGCAGTACTTC
TRBV7-3	-	TRBJ2-1	-	CASSSGGGGSSYNEQFF	TGTGCCAGCAGCTCCGGCGGCGGCGGATCCTCCTACAATGAGCAGTTCTTC
TRBV6-5	TRBD1	TRBJ2-7	-	CASSYGTGGAYEQYF	TGTGCCAGCAGTTACGGGACAGGGGGAGCCTACGAGCAGTACTTC
TRBV28	-	TRBJ1-5	-	CASRDSGSWRGQPQHF	TGTGCCAGCAGAGATTCCGGGTCCTGGAGGGGGCAGCCCCAGCATTTT
TRBV11-2	-	TRBJ1-6	-	CASSVSLQGYSPLHF	TGTGCCAGCAGCGTGTCCCTGCAGGGCTATTCACCCCTCCACTTT
TRBV21-1	-	TRBJ1-1	-	CASTGYSTEAFF	TGTGCCAGCACAGGGTATAGCACTGAAGCTTTCTTT
TRBV6-6	TRBD2	TRBJ2-1	-	CATRGLGTSGSGQFF	TGTGCCACCAGGGGGCTAGGGACTAGCGGGAGTGGGCAGTTCTTC
TRBV18	-	TRBJ1-1	-	CASSLQGYTEAFF	TGTGCCAGCTCTCTGCAGGGGTACACTGAAGCTTTCTTT
TRBV7-2	-	TRBJ2-1	once	CASSLAGASWWQFF	TGTGCCAGCAGCCTAGCCGGGGCTAGCTGGTGGCAGTTCTTC
TRBV6-1	-	TRBJ2-7	-	CASSESGESEQYF	TGTGCCAGCAGTGAATCTGGGGAGAGCGAGCAGTACTTC
TRBV2	-	TRBJ2-5	once	CASSENESQETQYF	TGTGCCAGCAGTGAAAACGAATCCCAAGAGACCCAGTACTTC
TRBV25-1	-	TRBJ2-5	-	CASSELTGYQETQYF	TGTGCCAGCAGTGAATTAACGGGGTACCAAGAGACCCAGTACTTC
TRBV28	-	TRBJ2-2	-	CASSYTRSGELFF	TGTGCCAGCAGTTATACTAGATCCGGGGAGCTGTTTTTT
TRBV29-1	TRBD1	TRBJ2-1	-	CSVENRGHNEQFF	TGCAGCGTTGAAAACAGGGGGCACAATGAGCAGTTCTTC
TRBV9	TRBD1	TRBJ2-5	-	CASSVGTGTKTQYF	TGTGCCAGCAGCGTAGGGACAGGGACAAAGACCCAGTACTTC
TRBV27	TRBD1	TRBJ2-7	-	CASSLVQTGYINEQYF	TGTGCCAGCAGTTTAGTTCAGACAGGGTATATCAACGAGCAGTACTTC
TRBV5-1	-	TRBJ1-4	-	CASSLEGPGVEKLFF	TGCGCCAGCAGCTTGGAGGGGCCCGGGGTTGAAAAACTGTTTTTT
TRBV28	TRBD2	TRBJ2-3	once	CASSPPGTSSTDTQYF	TGTGCCAGCAGCCCCCCCGGGACTAGCAGCACAGATACGCAGTATTTT
TRBV6-5	-	TRBJ1-5	-	CASSPRWGANQPQHF	TGTGCCAGCAGCCCCCGCTGGGGCGCAAATCAGCCCCAGCATTTT
TRBV28	TRBD1	TRBJ2-1	-	CASSRDRGTYNEQFF	TGTGCCAGCAGTCGTGACAGGGGAACTTACAATGAGCAGTTCTTC
TRBV7-2	-	TRBJ2-7	-	CASSFLAPYEQYF	TGTGCCAGCAGCTTTCTTGCTCCCTACGAGCAGTACTTC
TRBV15	-	TRBJ2-3	-	CATSREWRTLIYPDTQYF	TGTGCCACCAGCAGAGAGTGGAGGACATTGATTTATCCAGATACGCAGTATTTT
TRBV18	TRBD1	TRBJ1-5	few	CASSPGQGILSNQPQHF	TGTGCCAGCTCACCGGGACAGGGGATTTTGAGCAATCAGCCCCAGCATTTT
TRBV6-1	TRBD2	TRBJ2-7	-	CASRLGTSGKYEQYF	TGTGCCAGCAGACTCGGGACTAGCGGGAAGTACGAGCAGTACTTC
TRBV30	-	TRBJ1-1	-	CAWGYPEAFF	TGTGCCTGGGGGTACCCTGAAGCTTTCTTT
TRBV1	-	TRBJ2-3	once	CTSSQVVCGSRIDTQYF	TGCACCAGCAGCCAAGTGGTTTGCGGGTCAAGGATAGATACGCAGTATTTT
TRBV29-1	TRBD1	TRBJ2-6	-	CPRPGQISGANVLTF	TGTCCTCGCCCGGGACAGATCTCTGGGGCCAACGTCCTGACTTTC
TRBV18	TRBD2	TRBJ2-3	-	CASSPLRAGGADTQYF	TGTGCCAGCTCACCCCTCCGAGCGGGAGGGGCAGATACGCAGTATTTT
TRBV11-2	-	TRBJ2-3	-	CASSPTTASGTDTQYF	TGTGCCAGCAGCCCCACAACGGCTAGCGGCACAGATACGCAGTATTTT
TRBV6-1	-	TRBJ1-1	-	CASSEQGLYTEAFF	TGTGCCAGCAGTGAACAGGGGTTGTACACTGAAGCTTTCTTT
TRBV5-1	-	TRBJ2-5	-	CASSRDGSRETQYF	TGCGCCAGCAGCCGGGACGGGTCGCGCGAGACCCAGTACTTC
TRBV6-6	-	TRBJ2-1	-	CASSAPGPPGSNEQFF	TGTGCCAGCAGTGCGCCCGGGCCTCCAGGAAGCAATGAGCAGTTCTTC
TRBV5-6	-	TRBJ2-3	-	CASSAGALTDTQYF	TGTGCCAGCAGCGCTGGGGCACTCACAGATACGCAGTATTTT
TRBV19	-	TRBJ2-1	-	CASSILRRNEQFF	TGTGCCAGTAGTATTCTGAGGAGGAATGAGCAGTTCTTC
TRBV28	-	TRBJ2-2	-	CASSLLGSPRDTGELFF	TGTGCCAGCAGTTTATTAGGGTCCCCCAGGGACACCGGGGAGCTGTTTTTT